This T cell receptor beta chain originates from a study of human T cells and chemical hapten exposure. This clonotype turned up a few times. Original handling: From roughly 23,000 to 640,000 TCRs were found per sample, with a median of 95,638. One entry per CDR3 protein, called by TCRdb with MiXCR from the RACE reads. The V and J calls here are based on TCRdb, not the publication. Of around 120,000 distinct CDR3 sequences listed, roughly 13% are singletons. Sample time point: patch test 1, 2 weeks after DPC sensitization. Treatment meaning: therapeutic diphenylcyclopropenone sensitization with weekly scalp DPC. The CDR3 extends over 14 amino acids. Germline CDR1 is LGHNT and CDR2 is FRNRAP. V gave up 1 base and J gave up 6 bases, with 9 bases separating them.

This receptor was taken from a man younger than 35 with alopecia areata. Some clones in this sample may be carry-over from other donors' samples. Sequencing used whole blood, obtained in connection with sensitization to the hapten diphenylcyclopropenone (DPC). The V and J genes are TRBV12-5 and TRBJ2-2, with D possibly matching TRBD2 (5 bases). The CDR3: CASGLGTPSGELFF. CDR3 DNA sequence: TGTGCTAGTGGTTTGGGGACTCCTTCCGGGGAGCTGTTTTTT.